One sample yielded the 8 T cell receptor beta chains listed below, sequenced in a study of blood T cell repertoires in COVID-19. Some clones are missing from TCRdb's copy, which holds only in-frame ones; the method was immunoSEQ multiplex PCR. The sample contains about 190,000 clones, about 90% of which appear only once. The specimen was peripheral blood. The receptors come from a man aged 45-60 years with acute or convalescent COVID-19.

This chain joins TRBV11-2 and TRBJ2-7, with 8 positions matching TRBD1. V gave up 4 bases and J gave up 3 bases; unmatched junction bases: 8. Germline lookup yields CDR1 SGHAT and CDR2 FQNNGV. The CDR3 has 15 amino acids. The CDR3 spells CASSSLRQGYYEQYF. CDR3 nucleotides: TGTGCCAGCAGCTCGTTGCGACAGGGGTACTACGAGCAGTACTTC. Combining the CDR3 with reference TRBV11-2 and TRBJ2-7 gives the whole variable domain EAGVAQSPRYKIIEKRQSVAFWCNPISGHATLYWYQQILGQGPKLLIQFQNNGVVDDSQLPKDRFSAERLKGVDSTLKIQPAKLEDSAVYLCASSSLRQGYYEQYFGPGTRLTVT.

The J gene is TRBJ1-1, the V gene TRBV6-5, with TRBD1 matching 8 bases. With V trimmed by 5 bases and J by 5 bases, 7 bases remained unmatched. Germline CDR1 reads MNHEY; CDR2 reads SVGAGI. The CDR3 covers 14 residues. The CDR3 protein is CASSRDRWKTEAFF. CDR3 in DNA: TGTGCCAGCAGTAGGGACAGGTGGAAAACTGAAGCTTTCTTT.

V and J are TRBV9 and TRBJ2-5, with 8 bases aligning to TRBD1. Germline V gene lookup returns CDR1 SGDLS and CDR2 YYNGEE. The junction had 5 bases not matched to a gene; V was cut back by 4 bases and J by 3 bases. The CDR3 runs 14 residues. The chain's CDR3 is CASSPRQGKETQYF. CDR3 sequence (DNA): TGTGCCAGCAGCCCCCGACAGGGGAAAGAGACCCAGTACTTC.

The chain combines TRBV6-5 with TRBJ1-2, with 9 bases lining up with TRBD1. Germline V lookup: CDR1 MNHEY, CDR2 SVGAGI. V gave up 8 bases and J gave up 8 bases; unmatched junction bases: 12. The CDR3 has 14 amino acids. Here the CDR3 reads CASAQLTGGQGYTF. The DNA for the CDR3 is TGTGCCAGCGCGCAACTCACAGGGGGCCAAGGCTACACCTTC.

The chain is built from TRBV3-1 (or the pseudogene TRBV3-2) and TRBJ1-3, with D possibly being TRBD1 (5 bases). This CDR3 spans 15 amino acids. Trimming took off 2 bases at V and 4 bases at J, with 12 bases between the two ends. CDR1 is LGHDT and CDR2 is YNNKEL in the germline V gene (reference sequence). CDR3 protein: CASSQTDSRGNTIYF. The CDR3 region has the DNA TGTGCCAGCAGCCAAACAGACAGTCGGGGAAACACCATATATTTT.

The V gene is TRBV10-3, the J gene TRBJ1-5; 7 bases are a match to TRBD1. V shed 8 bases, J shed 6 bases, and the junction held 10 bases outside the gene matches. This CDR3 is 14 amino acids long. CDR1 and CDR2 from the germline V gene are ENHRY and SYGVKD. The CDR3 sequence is CAIARDRDGQPQHF. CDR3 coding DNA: TGTGCCATCGCCAGAGACAGGGACGGTCAGCCCCAGCATTTT.

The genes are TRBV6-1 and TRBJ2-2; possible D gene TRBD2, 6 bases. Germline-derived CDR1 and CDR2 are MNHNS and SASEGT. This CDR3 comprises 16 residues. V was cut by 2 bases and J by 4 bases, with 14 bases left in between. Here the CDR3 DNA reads TGTGCCAGCAGTGAATTTGGAGGGCTAGCCACCGGGGAGCTGTTTTTT. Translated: CASSEFGGLATGELFF.

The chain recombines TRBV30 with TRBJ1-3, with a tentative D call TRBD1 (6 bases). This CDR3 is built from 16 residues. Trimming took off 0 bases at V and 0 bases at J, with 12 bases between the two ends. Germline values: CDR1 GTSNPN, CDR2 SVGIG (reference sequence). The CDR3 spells CAWSVRMGASGNTIYF. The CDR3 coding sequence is TGTGCCTGGAGTGTACGGATGGGGGCCTCTGGAAACACCATATATTTT.